The next 32 T cell receptor beta chains were all read from a single sample in a study of radiotherapy plus CTLA-4 blockade in lung cancer. Produced via immunoSEQ multiplex PCR; TCRdb's table is partial and in-frame only. The profile covers fewer than 45,000 clones, with roughly 72% appearing a single time and around 9.9% taken by the ten largest. The sample in question was peripheral blood, obtained from a patient treated with radiotherapy plus ipilimumab. These receptors were collected from a human donor with non-small cell lung cancer who had stable disease on radiotherapy plus ipilimumab.

This clone was detected a few times. The J gene is TRBJ2-7, the V gene TRBV19; 10 bases agree with TRBD1. Germline V gene data show CDR1 as LNHDA and CDR2 as SQIVND (reference sequence). Trimming took 1 base from V and 6 from J; bases not matched to a gene: 6. CDR3 length: 15 residues. This CDR3 reads CASSIGTGGRGEQYF. CDR3 DNA: TGTGCCAGTAGTATAGGGACAGGGGGTCGCGGCGAGCAGTACTTC.

This clone was observed a single time. This sequence joins TRBV5-1 and TRBJ1-2; TRBD1 agrees at 8 bases. CDR1 is SGHRS, CDR2 YFSETQ, per germline. V was pared by 4 bases and J by 7 bases, with 9 bases of the junction left unmatched. CDR3 size: 14 residues. The CDR3 sequence is CASSTDRVGPGYTF. For the CDR3, the DNA is TGCGCCAGCAGCACGGACAGGGTCGGCCCTGGCTACACCTTC.

V gene TRBV18 combines with J gene TRBJ1-1; D remains unclear. Trimming shortened V by 4 bases and J by 1 base, and 13 bases separated the two germline ends. Per germline, CDR1 KGHSH and CDR2 LQKENI. The CDR3 has 15 amino acids. In DNA form, the CDR3 reads TGTGCCAGCTCACTTCAGGCTGCTGAGAACACTGAAGCTTTCTTT. This translates into CASSLQAAENTEAFF.

The chain carries TRBV10-3 and TRBJ1-6; no clear D gene. The germline V and J ends were trimmed by 4 bases and 6 bases, with 10 bases remaining between them. This CDR3 has 14 residues. From germline, CDR1 is ENHRY and CDR2 SYGVKD. Here the CDR3 reads CAISGGLGNSPLHF. The CDR3 DNA reads TGTGCCATCAGTGGCGGCCTTGGTAATTCACCCCTCCACTTT.

J is TRBJ2-3 and V is TRBV6-4; a possible D gene is TRBD1 (5 bases). Trimming cost V 8 bases and J 0 bases, with 15 bases left between them. The V gene's germline CDR1 is MRHNA and CDR2 SNTAGT. This CDR3 comprises 15 residues. The CDR3 DNA is TGTGCCAGCTCTAGGTGGGGCGGTAGCACAGATACGCAGTATTTT. It codes for CASSRWGGSTDTQYF.

The chain recombines TRBV6-5 with TRBJ1-6, with a possible D match to TRBD1 (6 bases). This CDR3 is built from 15 residues. Germline CDR1 reads MNHEY; CDR2 reads SVGAGI. V was cut by 8 bases and J by 7 bases, with 18 bases left in between. The CDR3 sequence: CASRAGARVNSPLHF. The CDR3 region has the DNA TGTGCCAGCCGGGCGGGGGCGCGAGTCAATTCACCCCTCCACTTT.

The J gene is TRBJ1-5, the V gene TRBV6-6; no firm D call. The V gene lost 0 bases and the J gene lost 4 bases, with 7 bases spanning the gap. Germline V gene data show CDR1 as MNHNY and CDR2 as SVGAGI (reference sequence). This CDR3 region has 14 residues. In nucleotides, the CDR3 is TGTGCCAGCAGTTACTCATCCTTTAATCAGCCCCAGCATTTT. This sequence encodes CASSYSSFNQPQHF.

The chain links TRBV11-3 to TRBJ2-7; D might be TRBD2 (8 bases). CDR1 and CDR2 (germline): SGHNT, YENEEA. The CDR3 loop spans 14 amino acids. Trimming removed 5 bases from V and 3 bases from J, with 14 bases in between. The CDR3 is CASSAGGQNYEQYF. The CDR3 DNA is TGTGCCAGCAGCGCGGGGGGACAGAACTACGAGCAGTACTTC.

This clone appeared a single time. The rearrangement uses TRBV6-5 and TRBJ2-3; the D is unclear. This CDR3 spans 13 amino acids. Looked up from germline, CDR1 is MNHEY and CDR2 is SVGAGI. V shed 7 bases and J shed 0 bases, with 8 bases lying between them. CDR3 bases: TGTGCCAGCACCGCGGCTAGCACAGATACGCAGTATTTT. Amino acid sequence: CASTAASTDTQYF.

In its sample, this clone was seen a few times. Within the sample, other DNA sequences also encode this same CDR3. The chain couples TRBV29-1 to TRBJ2-1; TRBD1 aligns across 7 bases. V lost 4 bases and J lost 3; bases outside the gene matches: 3. CDR1 is SQVTM, CDR2 ANQGSEA, per germline. The CDR3 extends over 13 amino acids. This chain's CDR3 is CSVVTGYYNEQFF. In DNA, the CDR3 is TGCAGCGTTGTGACAGGGTACTACAATGAGCAGTTCTTC.

This clone ranks as medium-sized. This sequence joins TRBV7-9 and TRBJ1-6, with 7 bases matching TRBD1. The CDR3 is 16 amino acids. With 5 bases clipped from V and 6 bases from J, the junction kept 10 bases outside the gene matches. The V gene's germline CDR1 is SEHNR and CDR2 FQNEAQ (reference sequence). CDR3 coding DNA: TGTGCCAGCAGCCCCCCGGACAGGATCGGTAATTCACCCCTCCACTTT. Protein: CASSPPDRIGNSPLHF. Full variable domain (outside the CDR3, taken from reference TRBV7-9 and TRBJ1-6): DTGVSQNPRHKITKRGQNVTFRCDPISEHNRLYWYRQTLGQGPEFLTYFQNEAQLEKSRLLSDRFSAERPKGSFSTLEIQRTEQGDSAMYLCASSPPDRIGNSPLHFGNGTRLTVT.

This clone was detected only a few times. V gene TRBV30 combines with J gene TRBJ2-5, with D maybe TRBD2 (5 bases). The CDR3 has 12 residues. The germline V gene has CDR1 GTSNPN and CDR2 SVGIG (reference sequence). The V gene lost 0 bases and the J gene lost 5 bases, with 7 bases spanning the gap. This CDR3 reads CAWSVSGETQYF. The CDR3 bases are TGTGCCTGGAGTGTGTCGGGGGAGACCCAGTACTTC.

The chain recombines TRBV6-6 with TRBJ1-2, with TRBD1 matching 7 bases. V dropped 6 bases and J dropped 3; count of bases not matched to a gene: 10. Per the germline V gene, CDR1 is MNHNY and CDR2 is SVGAGI (reference sequence). The CDR3 has 15 residues. The CDR3 bases are TGTGCCAGCAGGCTGACAGGGACCATGGACTATGGCTACACCTTC. As protein: CASRLTGTMDYGYTF.

This chain joins TRBV18 and TRBJ1-2, with a tentative D call TRBD1 (6 bases). The germline V gene encodes CDR1 KGHSH and CDR2 LQKENI. The CDR3 has 17 residues. V shed 3 bases and J shed 3 bases, with 20 bases lying between them. The CDR3, as DNA: TGTGCCAGCTCACCTCGGGCAGGGGAGATTCACGACTATGGCTACACCTTC. It codes for CASSPRAGEIHDYGYTF.

V and J are TRBV19 and TRBJ1-2; a weak D match, TRBD1 (5 bases). The germline V gene has CDR1 LNHDA and CDR2 SQIVND (reference sequence). This CDR3 contains 15 residues. V lost 7 bases to trimming and J lost 5 bases, with 20 bases between them. Here the CDR3 DNA reads TGTGCCAGTACCCCCATGGTCGGGGGGAGGTATGGCTACACCTTC. Residues: CASTPMVGGRYGYTF.

This clone was counted once. This chain connects TRBV5-4 to TRBJ1-4; a weak D match, TRBD1 (5 bases). The V end lost 0 bases, the J end lost 10 bases, and 7 bases lay between the germline ends. CDR1 is SGHNT and CDR2 is YYREEE in the germline V gene (reference sequence). The CDR3 has 12 residues. The CDR3 region is CASSLVQGKLFF. Here the CDR3 DNA reads TGTGCCAGCAGCTTGGTGCAGGGAAAACTGTTTTTT.

The chain links TRBV9 to TRBJ2-3, with a weak D call TRBD2 (5 bases). CDR1 and CDR2 from the germline V gene are SGDLS and YYNGEE. Trimming cost V 3 bases and J 4 bases, with 15 bases left between them. There are 15 residues in the CDR3. In DNA, the CDR3 is TGTGCCAGCAGCGCCAATGCGGACTCTTCAGATACGCAGTATTTT. It is translated as CASSANADSSDTQYF.

The gene calls are TRBV5-4 and TRBJ2-3; maybe TRBD2 (6 bases). The length of the CDR3 is 16 residues. V shed 5 bases and J shed 0 bases, with 16 bases lying between them. Germline V gene data show CDR1 as SGHNT and CDR2 as YYREEE (reference sequence). The CDR3 loop is CASRLSPGLSTDTQYF. As DNA, the CDR3 is TGTGCCAGCAGACTCAGCCCGGGACTGAGCACAGATACGCAGTATTTT.

J is TRBJ2-3 and V is TRBV5-5; TRBD1 matches at 7 bases. The junction had 11 bases not matched to a gene; V was cut back by 0 bases and J by 10 bases. The CDR3 is 15 amino acids. The germline gives CDR1 SGHKS, CDR2 YYEKEE (reference sequence). The CDR3 DNA follows: TGTGCCAGCAGCTTGGCTCAGGGGGTACGGGATCCGCAGTATTTT. Residues: CASSLAQGVRDPQYF.

V usage is TRBV2 and J usage is TRBJ1-2; the D gene is possibly TRBD1 (5 bases). The CDR3 has 14 residues. Germline CDR1 reads SNHLY; CDR2 reads FYNNEI. Deletions cut 4 bases from V and 1 base from J, with 10 bases between. Here the CDR3 DNA reads TGTGCCAGCAGTGGACAGCTACTTAACTATGGCTACACCTTC. Its protein product is CASSGQLLNYGYTF.

The J gene is TRBJ2-4, the V gene TRBV6-6; D is undetermined. V lost 6 bases, J lost 3 bases, and 15 bases lay in between. Germline CDR1 MNHNY, CDR2 SVGAGI (reference sequence). The CDR3 length is 15 residues. CDR3 region: CASSFTLSGKNIQYF. The CDR3 nucleotides are TGTGCCAGCAGCTTTACTCTTTCGGGCAAAAACATTCAGTACTTC.

In DNA form, the CDR3 reads TGTGCCAGCAGCCGTCCCTCGGGACTAGCCTACGAGCAGTACTTC. It encodes CASSRPSGLAYEQYF. V and J are TRBV6-6 and TRBJ2-7, with TRBD2 matching over 8 bases. After removal of 6 bases from V and 2 bases from J, the junction contained 9 bases not matched to a gene. Germline V gene data show CDR1 as MNHNY and CDR2 as SVGAGI (reference sequence). The CDR3 length is 15 residues.

This sequence joins TRBV29-1 and TRBJ2-7; the match to TRBD2 covers 8 bases. This CDR3 comprises 13 residues. Germline V gives CDR1 SQVTM, CDR2 ANQGSEA. After removal of 5 bases from V and 5 bases from J, the junction contained 8 bases not matched to a gene. CDR3 DNA sequence: TGCAGCGTTTTAGTCGGGGGGGAGGACGAGCAGTACTTC. Its translation: CSVLVGGEDEQYF.

In its sample, this clone was seen a few times. The chain couples TRBV11-1 to TRBJ2-5; D may be TRBD2 (8 bases). Trimming shortened V by 5 bases and J by 5 bases, and 21 bases separated the two germline ends. The CDR3 runs 16 residues. Per the germline V gene, CDR1 is SGHAT and CDR2 is FQDESV (reference sequence). The CDR3 region has the DNA TGTGCCAGCAGCCCCGGGGGGACAGCGGGGGTTGAGACCCAGTACTTC. Protein product: CASSPGGTAGVETQYF.

V gene TRBV4-1 combines with J gene TRBJ1-3; D is unclear. V lost 5 bases, J lost 0 bases, and 11 bases lay in between. Germline values: CDR1 MGHRA, CDR2 YSYEKL. This CDR3 is built from 15 residues. CDR3 coding DNA: TGCGCCAGCAGCACGAACACGTTCTCTGGAAACACCATATATTTT. It is translated as CASSTNTFSGNTIYF.

CDR3 region: CASSEVAGGPYEQFF. The CDR3 DNA reads as TGTGCCAGCAGTGAGGTAGCGGGGGGGCCCTATGAGCAGTTCTTC. The chain couples TRBV6-4 to TRBJ2-1, with 11 bases lining up with TRBD2. Germline assignment: CDR1 MRHNA and CDR2 SNTAGT. V lost 3 bases, J lost 8 bases, and 6 bases stayed unmatched. This CDR3 spans 15 amino acids.

The chain combines TRBV7-9 with TRBJ1-3; no firm D call. The V gene's germline CDR1 is SEHNR and CDR2 FQNEAQ (reference sequence). The CDR3 sequence is 14 residues long. V was cut by 3 bases and J by 4 bases, with 10 bases left in between. CDR3 nucleotide sequence: TGTGCCAGCAGCTTGGAGGTAGCGGGAAACACCATATATTTT. Amino acid sequence: CASSLEVAGNTIYF.

This sequence joins TRBV5-6 and TRBJ1-2, with D unresolved. This CDR3 region has 13 residues. The V gene lost 4 bases and the J gene lost 5 bases, with 12 bases spanning the gap. Germline CDR1 SGHDT, CDR2 YYEEEE. DNA for the CDR3: TGTGCCAGCAGCCGTCTTGGAGGGTATGGCTACACCTTC. Protein sequence: CASSRLGGYGYTF. The complete variable domain, with remaining parts taken from reference TRBV5-6 and TRBJ1-2, reads DAGVTQSPTHLIKTRGQQVTLRCSPKSGHDTVSWYQQALGQGPQFIFQYYEEEERQRGNFPDRFSGHQFPNYSSELNVNALLLGDSALYLCASSRLGGYGYTFGSGTRLTVV.

The rearrangement uses TRBV5-1 and TRBJ1-1; TRBD1 might be the D (6 bases). Germline CDR1 SGHRS, CDR2 YFSETQ. The V end lost 4 bases, the J end lost 1 base, and 20 bases lay between the germline ends. The CDR3 extends over 17 amino acids. CDR3 coding DNA: TGCGCCAGCAGCCCAACAGGGTCATTCCTTAGGAACACTGAAGCTTTCTTT. Translated: CASSPTGSFLRNTEAFF.

The genes are TRBV6-6 and TRBJ1-2; D not certain. Germline lookup yields CDR1 MNHNY and CDR2 SVGAGI (reference sequence). V was trimmed by 6 bases and J by 8 bases, leaving 10 bases between them. The CDR3 contains 11 residues. The CDR3 reads CASSSGGGYTF. In DNA form, the CDR3 reads TGTGCCAGCAGCTCAGGTGGGGGCTACACCTTC.

The chain uses TRBV29-1 and TRBJ2-7, with 7 bases aligning to TRBD1. The germline gives CDR1 SQVTM, CDR2 ANQGSEA. CDR3 length: 12 amino acids. Germline trimming cut 4 bases from V and 2 bases from J; bases unmatched to any gene: 2. The CDR3 protein is CSVGQGAYEQYF. In DNA, the CDR3 is TGCAGCGTTGGACAGGGAGCCTACGAGCAGTACTTC.

V usage is TRBV18 and J usage is TRBJ2-3; D not certain. This CDR3 has 17 amino acids. Germline-derived CDR1 and CDR2 are KGHSH and LQKENI. Trimming shortened V by 3 bases and J by 4 bases, and 20 bases separated the two germline ends. DNA for the CDR3: TGTGCCAGCTCACCCTACCATTCCGTCCCCCTCCCAGATACGCAGTATTTT. This gives the protein CASSPYHSVPLPDTQYF.